Below are 15 T cell receptor beta chains sequenced from a single sample in a study of T cell changes during pregnancy in multiple sclerosis. TCRdb's table, derived via immunoSEQ multiplex PCR, lists solely in-frame clones and lacks some. The sample consists of 40,000 to 60,000 clones, 90% to 95% of them appearing once. This specimen was CD8+ T cells from peripheral blood mononuclear cells, taken after pregnancy. The receptors stem from a female donor with multiple sclerosis, enrolled in a pregnancy study.

This rearrangement joins TRBV27 to TRBJ2-5; 8 bases map to TRBD2. This CDR3 comprises 16 residues. Germline V gene data show CDR1 as MNHEY and CDR2 as SMNVEV (reference sequence). Trimming cost V 0 bases and J 4 bases; bases outside gene matches: 7. This chain's CDR3 is CASSLSSGGRGETQYF. The DNA of the CDR3 is TGTGCCAGCAGTTTATCGAGCGGGGGCCGGGGAGAGACCCAGTACTTC.

The chain recombines TRBV13 with TRBJ2-2; 7 bases are shared with TRBD1. The CDR3 runs to 16 residues. J lost 1 base, V lost 4 bases, and 6 bases had no gene match. Germline-derived CDR1 and CDR2 are PRHDT and FYEKMQ (reference sequence). The CDR3 reads CASSSMDRWNTGELFF. CDR3 coding DNA: TGTGCCAGCAGCTCAATGGACAGGTGGAACACCGGGGAGCTGTTTTTT.

The chain couples TRBV7-2 to TRBJ2-7; D perhaps matches TRBD1 (6 bases). V was cut by 3 bases and J by 5 bases, with 14 bases left in between. The CDR3 sequence is 14 residues long. CDR1 and CDR2 (germline): SGHTA, FQGNSA. CDR3 protein: CASSLIQGLHEQYF. CDR3 DNA: TGTGCCAGCAGCTTGATACAGGGTCTTCACGAGCAGTACTTC.

V usage is TRBV2 and J usage is TRBJ2-7; the match to TRBD1 covers 10 bases. Germline CDR1 is SNHLY and CDR2 is FYNNEI. This CDR3 has 15 residues. Trimming removed 11 bases from V and 2 bases from J; junction bases left unmatched: 12. This CDR3 is CASYYRDRGTYEQYF. The CDR3, as DNA: TGTGCCTCTTATTACCGGGACAGGGGAACCTACGAGCAGTACTTC. Drawing the rest from reference TRBV2 and TRBJ2-7, the complete variable domain is EPEVTQTPSHQVTQMGQEVILRCVPISNHLYFYWYRQILGQKVEFLVSFYNNEISEKSEIFDDQFSVERPDGSNFTLKIRSTKLEDSAMYFCASYYRDRGTYEQYFGPGTRLTVT.

This clone was found a few times. The gene calls are TRBV29-1 and TRBJ2-1, with 7 bases lining up with TRBD1. The CDR3 has 14 residues. J gave up 2 bases and V 5 bases, and 6 bases lay outside the gene matches. Germline CDR1 and CDR2: SQVTM and ANQGSEA. The CDR3 here is CSVYPTGAYNEQFF. The CDR3 DNA is TGCAGCGTTTATCCCACAGGGGCCTACAATGAGCAGTTCTTC.

The J gene is TRBJ1-1, the V gene TRBV30, with 12 bases that match TRBD1. Trimming removed 1 base from V and 0 bases from J; junction bases left unmatched: 6. Per germline, CDR1 GTSNPN and CDR2 SVGIG (reference sequence). The CDR3 sequence is 17 residues long. CDR3 sequence reads: CAWSDTGTGGMNTEAFF. Here the CDR3 DNA reads TGTGCCTGGAGTGACACCGGGACAGGGGGCATGAACACTGAAGCTTTCTTT.

In its sample, this clone was seen once. This rearrangement joins TRBV5-5 to TRBJ2-7, with a weak D call TRBD1 (5 bases). The CDR3 extends over 11 amino acids. CDR1 and CDR2 from the germline V gene are SGHKS and YYEKEE (reference sequence). Trimming took 4 bases from V and 7 from J, leaving 9 bases between them. The CDR3 loop is CASSPGHEQYF. CDR3 DNA sequence: TGTGCCAGCAGCCCTGGACATGAGCAGTACTTC.

The gene calls are TRBV5-1 and TRBJ2-7; 11 nucleotides match TRBD2. The CDR3 is 15 amino acids. V gave up 4 bases and J gave up 5 bases; unmatched junction bases: 8. Germline CDR1 is SGHRS and CDR2 is YFSETQ. The CDR3 region has the DNA TGCGCCAGCAGCCCATTAGCGGGGGGGCCGGACGAGCAGTACTTC. It codes for CASSPLAGGPDEQYF.

J is TRBJ2-2 and V is TRBV15; tentatively, D is TRBD1 (5 bases). CDR1 is LNHNV and CDR2 is YYDKDF in the germline V gene (reference sequence). V was trimmed by 4 bases and J by 0 bases, leaving 24 bases between them. CDR3 length: 20 amino acids. The CDR3 sequence is CATSTDSHRFAFPNTGELFF. The CDR3, as DNA: TGTGCCACCAGCACCGACAGTCACAGGTTTGCCTTCCCGAACACCGGGGAGCTGTTTTTT.

V gene TRBV15 combines with J gene TRBJ2-1; TRBD2 might be the D (7 bases). CDR3 length: 16 residues. Deletions cut 4 bases from V and 2 bases from J, with 15 bases between. Per germline, CDR1 LNHNV and CDR2 YYDKDF (reference sequence). The CDR3 bases are TGTGCCACCAGCACCGGGAGGACAGTGCCCTACAATGAGCAGTTCTTC. Amino acids: CATSTGRTVPYNEQFF.

The table lists this clone with a few counts. A single base separates this from a much larger clone, so it may be a read error. This chain uses TRBV7-9 with TRBJ1-2; D is ambiguous. The CDR3 covers 11 residues. CDR1 is SEHNR, CDR2 FQNEAQ, per germline (reference sequence). V was clipped by 6 bases and J by 4 bases, with 6 bases between them. The CDR3 reads CASSHSYGYTF. The CDR3 DNA reads as TGTGCCAGCAGTCACAGCTATGGCTACACCTTC.

This chain joins TRBV5-5 and TRBJ2-5, with a possible D match to TRBD2 (5 bases). Germline CDR1 is SGHKS and CDR2 is YYEKEE (reference sequence). The ends were cut back, 0 bases at V and 3 bases at J, with 12 bases in the middle. CDR3 size: 15 residues. DNA for the CDR3: TGTGCCAGCAGCTTGGTGCCGGGAAACAAAGAGACCCAGTACTTC. Translating it yields CASSLVPGNKETQYF.

This clone was counted a single time. This chain connects TRBV13 to TRBJ2-3; TRBD1 might be the D (5 bases). V was trimmed by 3 bases and J by 2 bases, leaving 9 bases between them. Germline loops: CDR1 PRHDT, CDR2 FYEKMQ (reference sequence). This CDR3 is 14 amino acids long. The chain's CDR3 is CASSFGANTDTQYF. The CDR3 DNA is TGTGCCAGCAGCTTTGGGGCGAACACAGATACGCAGTATTTT. The complete variable domain, with remaining parts taken from reference TRBV13 and TRBJ2-3, reads AAGVIQSPRHLIKEKRETATLKCYPIPRHDTVYWYQQGPGQDPQFLISFYEKMQSDKGSIPDRFSAQQFSDYHSELNMSSLELGDSALYFCASSFGANTDTQYFGPGTRLTVL.

V is TRBV19 and J is TRBJ1-3, with D hard to call. The CDR3 loop spans 15 amino acids. The V gene's germline CDR1 is LNHDA and CDR2 SQIVND (reference sequence). V was clipped by 3 bases and J by 0 bases, with 9 bases between them. The CDR3 DNA reads as TGTGCCAGTAGTATCACGACGGGCTCTGGAAACACCATATATTTT. The encoded protein is CASSITTGSGNTIYF.

V gene TRBV9 combines with J gene TRBJ2-7; D might be TRBD1 (5 bases). V lost 0 bases and J 2 bases, leaving 9 bases between the germline ends. The CDR3 is made up of 14 amino acids. Germline V lookup: CDR1 SGDLS, CDR2 YYNGEE. The CDR3 loop reads CASSVDDSAYEQYF. The CDR3 region has the DNA TGTGCCAGCAGCGTAGATGACAGTGCCTACGAGCAGTACTTC.